The 12 T cell receptor beta chains below were found in one sample sequenced in a study of Ad26.COV2.S vaccination and SARS-CoV-2 variants. Treatment specified: about 20 received Ad26.COV2.S at low or high dose, single or two shots; about 5 received placebo; per-sample allocation not given. Day 63 after the first injection of vaccine or placebo was the sampling time. Generated by immunoSEQ multiplex PCR, the TCRdb table keeps only in-frame clones and is missing some. This repertoire shows around 300,000 clones, 90% found once; its top ten account for approximately 5.8%. Sequencing used peripheral blood, obtained in a trial of Ad26.COV2.S vaccine versus placebo. All receptors come from a person aged 18-60 years who received the Ad26.COV2.S COVID-19 vaccine or a placebo.

The rearrangement uses TRBV4-3 and TRBJ2-1; a weak D match, TRBD2 (6 bases). V was trimmed by 2 bases and J by 6 bases, leaving 14 bases between them. Germline assignment: CDR1 LGHNA and CDR2 YSLEER. The CDR3 sequence is 15 residues long. The CDR3 nucleotides read TGCGCCAGCAGCCAAACTTCGGGAGCTGGCAATGAGCAGTTCTTC. Protein sequence: CASSQTSGAGNEQFF.

The chain recombines TRBV7-2 with TRBJ2-7; unclear D gene. CDR3 length: 12 residues. CDR1 is SGHTA and CDR2 is FQGNSA in the germline V gene. Trimming stripped 5 bases from V and 4 bases from J, with 9 bases between. The CDR3 reads CASSPTPYEQYF. The DNA of the CDR3 is TGTGCCAGCAGCCCAACCCCGTACGAGCAGTACTTC.

This clone was recorded a few times. This rearrangement joins TRBV7-9 to TRBJ2-7; no firm D call. V lost 3 bases and J lost 1, with 1 base in between. CDR1 SEHNR and CDR2 FQNEAQ come from the germline V gene (reference sequence). The CDR3 covers 11 residues. CDR3 sequence (DNA): TGTGCCAGCAGCTTTTCCTACGAGCAGTACTTC. This codes for CASSFSYEQYF.

This clone was counted once. This chain joins TRBV18 and TRBJ2-3, with TRBD1 identical over 7 bases. CDR1 KGHSH and CDR2 LQKENI come from the germline V gene. This CDR3 has 15 amino acids. V lost 0 bases to trimming and J lost 3 bases; unmatched junction nucleotides: 3. In DNA form, the CDR3 reads TGTGCCAGCTCACCACCGGGGACAGTTACAGATACGCAGTATTTT. This codes for CASSPPGTVTDTQYF.

This clone showed up just once. The chain employs TRBV30 and TRBJ2-3; unclear D gene. Germline V CDR1 and CDR2: GTSNPN, SVGIG (reference sequence). Trimming pared 8 bases from V and 2 bases from J, leaving 11 bases between. This CDR3 contains 12 residues. The CDR3 loop is CALSRPTDTQYF. The CDR3 nucleotides are TGTGCCCTTTCGAGGCCCACAGATACGCAGTATTTT.

This chain uses TRBV19 with TRBJ2-5; maybe TRBD1 (5 bases). CDR3 length: 16 amino acids. The V end was cut by 3 bases, the J end by 0 bases, with 14 bases between. Germline V lookup: CDR1 LNHDA, CDR2 SQIVND (reference sequence). DNA for the CDR3: TGTGCCAGTAGTATGGCCCCTGGGGCGTACCAAGAGACCCAGTACTTC. Translating it yields CASSMAPGAYQETQYF.

V is TRBV14 and J is TRBJ1-6; no firm D call. The CDR3 loop spans 15 amino acids. Germline assignment: CDR1 SGHDN and CDR2 FVKESK. V lost 2 bases, J lost 3 bases, and 8 bases lay in between. CDR3 sequence (DNA): TGTGCCAGCAGCCAATTGCAGAGCTATAATTCACCCCTCCACTTT. Encoded protein: CASSQLQSYNSPLHF.

This chain uses TRBV5-1 with TRBJ2-1, with 14 bases matching TRBD2. This CDR3 is 15 amino acids long. Germline CDR1 reads SGHRS; CDR2 reads YFSETQ. V trimming: 4 bases; J trimming: 9 bases; junction bases outside the gene matches: 6. CDR3: CASSPGTSGSGEQFF. Here the CDR3 DNA reads TGCGCCAGCAGCCCGGGGACTAGCGGGAGCGGTGAGCAGTTCTTC.

The chain has TRBV18 and TRBJ1-2, with 10 bases lining up with TRBD1. CDR1 is KGHSH, CDR2 LQKENI, per germline. Trimming removed 2 bases from V and 5 bases from J; junction bases left unmatched: 5. There are 15 residues in the CDR3. In nucleotides, the CDR3 is TGTGCCAGCTCACCAACGACAGGGGGCGCATATGGCTACACCTTC. It specifies CASSPTTGGAYGYTF.

The CDR3 nucleotides read TGTGCCAGCAGTTTTCTGGGGGGACTAGCGAACAATGAGCAGTTCTTC. It yields the protein CASSFLGGLANNEQFF. The rearrangement joins TRBV27 to TRBJ2-1, with 10 bases aligning to TRBD2. Germline V gene sequence: CDR1 MNHEY, CDR2 SMNVEV (reference sequence). The CDR3 sequence is 16 residues long. The V gene end was trimmed by 3 bases and the J gene end by 5 bases; junction bases not matched to a gene: 7.

The rearrangement uses TRBV9 and TRBJ1-2, with D possibly matching TRBD1 (5 bases). The CDR3 is 11 amino acids. V lost 4 bases and J lost 6, with 7 bases in between. CDR1 and CDR2 from the germline V gene are SGDLS and YYNGEE. Here the CDR3 DNA reads TGTGCCAGCAGCCTCAGGGATGGCTACACCTTC. This encodes CASSLRDGYTF.

The chain joins TRBV13 to TRBJ1-1; 7 positions agree with TRBD1. CDR1 and CDR2 from the germline V gene are PRHDT and FYEKMQ (reference sequence). Losses at the gene ends were 1 base for V and 7 bases for J; bases not matched to a gene: 9. There are 15 residues in the CDR3. The CDR3 DNA sequence: TGTGCCAGCAGCTTAGATAGGGGGCGCACGGGTGAAGCTTTCTTT. Translating gives CASSLDRGRTGEAFF.